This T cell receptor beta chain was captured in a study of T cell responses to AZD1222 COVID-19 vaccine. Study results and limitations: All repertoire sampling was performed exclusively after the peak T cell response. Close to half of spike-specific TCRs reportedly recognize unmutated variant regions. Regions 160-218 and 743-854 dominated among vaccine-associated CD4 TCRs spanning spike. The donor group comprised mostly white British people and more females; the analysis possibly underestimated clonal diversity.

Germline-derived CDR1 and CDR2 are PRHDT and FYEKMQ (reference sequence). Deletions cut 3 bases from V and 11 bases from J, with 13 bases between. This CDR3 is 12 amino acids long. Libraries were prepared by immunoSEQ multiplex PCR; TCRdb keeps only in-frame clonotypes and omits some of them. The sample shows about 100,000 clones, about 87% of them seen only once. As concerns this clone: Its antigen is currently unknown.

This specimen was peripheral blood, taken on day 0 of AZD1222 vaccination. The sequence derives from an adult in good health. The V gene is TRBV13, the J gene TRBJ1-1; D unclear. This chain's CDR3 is CASSFNLGGAFF. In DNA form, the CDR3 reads TGTGCCAGCAGCTTTAACCTCGGTGGGGCTTTCTTT.